This TCR beta chain came from a study of blood T cell repertoires in COVID-19. Assay used: immunoSEQ multiplex PCR; TCRdb lists only in-frame clones, some missing. The table lists approximately 300,000 clones, 85% to 90% of them singletons. The germline CDR1 and CDR2 sequences are LGHDT and YNNKEL (reference sequence). CDR3 size: 14 residues. V gave up 6 bases and J gave up 2 bases, with 13 bases separating them. The material sequenced was peripheral blood. The receptor's source is a woman aged 25-40 years with COVID-19, enrolled during active disease. The rearrangement links TRBV3-1 (or the pseudogene TRBV3-2) to TRBJ2-5; TRBD1 is a possible D gene (6 bases). The CDR3 nucleotides are TGTGCCAGCAGTCGGGGACAAGTACAAGAGACCCAGTACTTC. It encodes CASSRGQVQETQYF.